The rows below give T cell receptor beta chains drawn from one sample of a study of cytomegalovirus exposure and HLA in healthy donors. TCRdb's copy holds only in-frame clones and misses some; the assay was immunoSEQ multiplex PCR. The table lists 150,000 to 200,000 clones, about 90% of them singletons. Sample: PBMCs. All receptors derive from a woman aged 25 to 39 in good health and CMV-seronegative. The CDR3 runs from the conserved cysteine through the conserved F or W. The D gene is left open where the match is weak. Not every row has a clone size; where given, it reads once, few, many or a size class.

v_call,clone_size,j_call,d_call,cdr3_aa,cdr3_nt
TRBV6-1,.,TRBJ2-3,.,CASGDATDTQYF,TGTGCCAGTGGGGACGCCACAGATACGCAGTATTTT
TRBV5-6,.,TRBJ2-3,.,CASSLLRGGPDTQYF,TGTGCCAGCAGCTTGTTAAGGGGCGGTCCGGATACGCAGTATTTT
TRBV19,.,TRBJ1-1,.,CASSAHRNTEAFF,TGTGCCAGTAGTGCACACAGGAACACTGAAGCTTTCTTT
TRBV5-1,.,TRBJ2-5,TRBD2,CASSFGLAGDLQETQYF,TGCGCCAGCAGCTTCGGACTAGCGGGAGATCTTCAAGAGACCCAGTACTTC
TRBV6-6,.,TRBJ2-5,.,CASSYGGGMETQYF,TGTGCCAGCAGTTACGGTGGAGGGATGGAGACCCAGTACTTC
TRBV6-1,.,TRBJ2-1,.,CASRALDSFYNEQFF,TGTGCCAGCAGGGCCTTGGACTCATTTTACAATGAGCAGTTCTTC
TRBV4-3,.,TRBJ1-2,TRBD1,CASRSTGANYGYTF,TGCGCCAGCAGGTCGACAGGGGCTAATTATGGCTACACCTTC
TRBV6-5,.,TRBJ1-3,.,CASSSGIWDTIYF,TGTGCCAGCAGTTCTGGGATCTGGGACACCATATATTTT
TRBV6-5,.,TRBJ2-7,.,CASNNGGWSYEQYF,TGTGCCAGCAATAACGGGGGTTGGTCCTACGAGCAGTACTTC
TRBV2,.,TRBJ2-5,TRBD1,CASSEALGTVTATQYF,TGTGCCAGCAGTGAAGCGCTTGGGACAGTTACCGCGACCCAGTACTTC
TRBV25-1,.,TRBJ2-1,TRBD2,CASSDPTAGGFNEQFF,TGTGCCAGCAGTGATCCCACAGCGGGGGGGTTCAATGAGCAGTTCTTC
TRBV5-1,.,TRBJ1-1,.,CASSFRDTEAFF,TGCGCCAGCAGCTTTCGGGACACTGAAGCTTTCTTT
TRBV19,.,TRBJ1-5,TRBD1,CASSVQGALGQPQHF,TGTGCCAGTAGTGTACAGGGGGCGCTCGGTCAGCCCCAGCATTTT
TRBV7-2,.,TRBJ2-5,TRBD2,CASSLATSGGQETQYF,TGTGCCAGCAGCTTAGCGACTAGCGGGGGGCAAGAGACCCAGTACTTC
TRBV5-4,.,TRBJ2-1,TRBD1,CASSTAGQGRNEQFF,TGTGCCAGCAGCACGGCGGGACAGGGGAGGAATGAGCAGTTCTTC
TRBV7-9,.,TRBJ1-5,.,CASSDRGSGADQPQHF,TGTGCCAGCAGCGATAGGGGGTCGGGGGCTGATCAGCCCCAGCATTTT
TRBV27,.,TRBJ2-7,.,CASSPPLASSYEQYF,TGTGCCAGCAGTCCGCCACTAGCTAGCTCCTACGAGCAGTACTTC
TRBV6-1,.,TRBJ1-2,.,CASSEVPGFNYGYTF,TGTGCCAGCAGTGAAGTACCGGGTTTTAACTATGGCTACACCTTC
TRBV7-2,few,TRBJ1-1,.,CASRQAPGLGTEAFF,TGTGCCAGCAGACAAGCCCCAGGCCTGGGCACTGAAGCTTTCTTT
TRBV6-1,.,TRBJ1-2,TRBD1,CASSERTGKIPNYGYTF,TGTGCCAGCAGTGAAAGGACAGGGAAAATCCCAAACTATGGCTACACCTTC
TRBV6-5,.,TRBJ1-2,.,CASSYSSNRGGYTF,TGTGCCAGCAGTTACTCAAGTAATCGCGGTGGCTACACCTTC
TRBV6-6,once,TRBJ1-2,TRBD1,CASSQTGGSGYTF,TGTGCCAGCAGCCAGACAGGGGGCAGTGGCTACACCTTC
TRBV5-1,once,TRBJ2-7,TRBD2,CASSLSGAISYEQYF,TGCGCCAGCAGCCTAAGCGGGGCCATCTCCTACGAGCAGTACTTC
TRBV28,.,TRBJ1-2,TRBD1,CASSLFSGQGSYGYTF,TGTGCCAGCAGTTTATTTTCCGGACAGGGCAGCTATGGCTACACCTTC
TRBV6-6,.,TRBJ1-4,.,CASSPYRTPNEKLFF,TGTGCCAGCAGCCCCTACAGGACCCCTAATGAAAAACTGTTTTTT
TRBV2,.,TRBJ2-5,TRBD2,CASSELAGAVGETQYF,TGTGCCAGCAGTGAACTAGCGGGAGCGGTGGGTGAGACCCAGTACTTC
TRBV7-9,.,TRBJ2-1,.,CASSPQRSYNEQFF,TGTGCCAGCAGCCCCCAGCGGTCCTACAATGAGCAGTTCTTC
TRBV13,.,TRBJ2-7,TRBD1,CASSLEGDRAYAQYF,TGTGCCAGCAGTCTAGAGGGGGACAGGGCCTACGCGCAGTACTTC
TRBV7-7,.,TRBJ2-3,TRBD2,CASSPGLAGGPGDTQYF,TGTGCTAGCAGCCCGGGACTAGCGGGGGGGCCAGGGGATACGCAGTATTTT
TRBV5-1,.,TRBJ1-1,.,CASSYSTPDTEAFF,TGCGCCAGCAGCTATTCTACCCCAGACACTGAAGCTTTCTTT
TRBV10-3,.,TRBJ2-7,.,CAISEVPGSYEQYF,TGTGCCATCAGCGAAGTACCGGGTTCCTACGAGCAGTACTTC
TRBV18,few,TRBJ2-7,.,CASSPPSRGSREQYF,TGTGCCAGCTCACCACCCTCGCGGGGATCGCGGGAGCAGTACTTC
TRBV29-1,.,TRBJ1-1,.,CSARDTALIEAFF,TGCAGCGCAAGGGACACCGCCCTTATTGAAGCTTTCTTT
TRBV5-6,once,TRBJ2-7,TRBD1,CASSLGAGGEQYF,TGTGCCAGCAGCTTGGGAGCAGGGGGTGAGCAGTACTTC
TRBV6-6,.,TRBJ2-1,.,CASNGRRNNEQFF,TGTGCCAGCAACGGGAGAAGGAACAATGAGCAGTTCTTC
TRBV5-6,.,TRBJ2-7,TRBD1,CASNGAGQGRNYEQYF,TGTGCCAGCAATGGGGCCGGACAGGGTAGGAACTACGAGCAGTACTTC
TRBV7-2,few,TRBJ2-7,TRBD1,CASSSVLTGGYYEQYF,TGTGCCAGCAGCTCAGTGCTAACAGGGGGATACTACGAGCAGTACTTC
TRBV19,.,TRBJ1-2,.,CATGPRTNYGYTF,TGTGCCACGGGACCCCGAACTAACTATGGCTACACCTTC
TRBV4-1,.,TRBJ2-3,.,CASSRPPAGADTQYF,TGCGCCAGCAGCCGACCCCCCGCCGGGGCAGATACGCAGTATTTT
TRBV4-1,.,TRBJ1-6,.,CASSHSGLLHF,TGCGCCAGCAGCCATTCCGGTCTCCTCCACTTT
TRBV4-1,.,TRBJ2-1,TRBD1,CASSPRQGLYEQFF,TGCGCCAGCAGTCCCCGACAGGGTCTCTATGAGCAGTTCTTC
TRBV2,.,TRBJ2-1,.,CASSERVLGTDDNEQFF,TGTGCCAGCAGCGAGAGGGTGCTCGGGACGGACGACAATGAGCAGTTCTTC
TRBV28,.,TRBJ1-2,TRBD1,CASSFPRGLSYGYTF,TGTGCCAGCAGTTTTCCCAGGGGGCTGAGCTATGGCTACACCTTC
TRBV6-4,once,TRBJ1-5,.,CASSDSQPWEYSNQPQHF,TGTGCCAGCAGTGACTCGCAGCCCTGGGAGTATAGCAATCAGCCCCAGCATTTT
TRBV7-9,.,TRBJ2-3,TRBD2,CASSQEGGSSDTQYF,TGTGCCAGCAGCCAGGAGGGCGGGAGCTCAGATACGCAGTATTTT
TRBV6-5,.,TRBJ1-1,.,CASSWGWGTEAFF,TGTGCCAGCAGCTGGGGGTGGGGCACTGAAGCTTTCTTT
TRBV11-2,few,TRBJ1-1,TRBD1,CASSSFYQGGAFF,TGTGCCAGCAGCTCTTTTTACCAGGGGGGAGCTTTCTTT
TRBV4-1,.,TRBJ1-3,.,CASSQEVLGRISGNTIYF,TGCGCCAGCAGCCAAGAGGTTCTAGGCCGCATTTCTGGAAACACCATATATTTT
TRBV29-1,once,TRBJ2-1,TRBD2,CSVDGLAQDEQFF,TGCAGCGTTGATGGACTAGCCCAGGATGAGCAGTTCTTC
TRBV28,once,TRBJ1-2,.,CASSYIYGYTF,TGTGCCAGCAGCTACATCTATGGCTACACCTTC
TRBV19,.,TRBJ2-2,.,CASSIGQRTGELFF,TGTGCCAGTAGTATCGGTCAGCGCACCGGGGAGCTGTTTTTT